Detailed here is one TCR beta chain. This sample is part of a study of blood T cell repertoires in COVID-19. The overall study: Samples of COVID-19 (acute and convalescent) were obtained from the United States, Italy and Spain. T cells, B-cell-depleted T cells, or PBMCs provided the cDNA or gDNA that served as material.

In the authors' methods: Estimated nucleated cell counts came from reference gene primer amplification. Profiling relied on immunoSEQ multiplex PCR, and the TCRdb table lists in-frame clones only, not all of them. Clone size and V and J calls were adopted from that table, with D and trimming inferred from the DNA. The sample lists approximately 130,000 clones; approximately 85% were seen once. V was pared by 2 bases and J by 7 bases, with 10 bases between. This CDR3 contains 13 residues. CDR1 and CDR2 from the germline V gene are SGHRS and YFSETQ. This TCR came from a human donor in a cohort sampled during active COVID-19. Sample: peripheral blood. This chain links TRBV5-1 with TRBJ2-1; D may be TRBD1 (6 bases). The CDR3 reads CASSFNRGNEQFF. CDR3 sequence (DNA): TGCGCCAGCAGCTTTAATAGGGGGAATGAGCAGTTCTTC.